These T cell receptor beta chains were read from a single sample in a study of identifying expanded T cells in peripheral blood. Using immunoSEQ multiplex PCR, the repertoire was profiled, and TCRdb retains in-frame clones only, with some absent. The table lists under 95,000 clones, approximately 91% of them singletons, with 2.8% in the top ten. Sequences were obtained from blood. The receptors derive from a person between 18 and 70 years old in good health. Each CDR3 is given without its conserved first and last residue. D genes are given only for firm matches.

D gene,J gene,V gene,CDR3 protein
TRBD1,TRBJ1-2,TRBV7-6,ASSPNGQDGYT
-,TRBJ2-7,TRBV7-2,ASTFSYEQY
-,TRBJ1-5,TRBV6-6,ASSPPGQPQH
-,TRBJ2-3,TRBV20-1,SASTRDTQY
-,TRBJ1-1,TRBV27,ASRPPGSTEAF
-,TRBJ1-3,TRBV9,ASSPGTSGSSGNTIY
-,TRBJ2-7,TRBV19,ASSEQGGYEQY
TRBD1,TRBJ2-1,TRBV30,ASRDRGYNEQF
-,TRBJ2-5,TRBV6-6,ASSSGQGRETQY
-,TRBJ2-2,TRBV13,ASSSHFLGELF
TRBD2,TRBJ2-7,TRBV5-4,ASSPEPGLAAYEQY
TRBD1,TRBJ1-2,TRBV9,ASSSGQGKVGGYT
-,TRBJ2-6,TRBV5-1,ASSYQAYRDSGANVLT
-,TRBJ2-3,TRBV7-2,ASSSRGLFTDTQY
-,TRBJ2-1,TRBV7-9,ASTRGQGLAGRSYNEQF
-,TRBJ1-2,TRBV6-6,ASKEGQNYGYT
-,TRBJ1-3,TRBV7-6,ASSLARGAGNTIY
-,TRBJ1-2,TRBV5-1,ASRNERFNYGYT
TRBD2,TRBJ2-3,TRBV19,ASHPTFGTSGSISSPWDTQY
-,TRBJ1-5,TRBV19,ASSFRTWDSNQPQH
TRBD1,TRBJ2-6,TRBV4-3,ASSQDRTGGSGANVLT
-,TRBJ2-1,TRBV7-2,ASSLVDSGINEQF
-,TRBJ1-1,TRBV4-3,ASSQDIIEAF
-,TRBJ2-7,TRBV7-2,ASSLVVSNPC
TRBD1,TRBJ1-1,TRBV5-4,ASSPRRADRDTEAF
-,TRBJ2-5,TRBV5-5,ASSFSGLETQY
TRBD1,TRBJ1-2,TRBV7-2,ASSSRTGGQLGYGYT
TRBD2,TRBJ2-2,TRBV11-1,ASSPLAGGGTGELF
TRBD2,TRBJ2-3,TRBV7-2,ASSLGSGRADTQY
-,TRBJ2-1,TRBV5-6,ASSLFGSLDNEQF
TRBD2,TRBJ2-7,TRBV2,ASKTSGAPSYEQY
TRBD1,TRBJ2-7,TRBV6-5,ASSPTGTGTYEQY
-,TRBJ2-2,TRBV11-1,ASSLINTGELF
-,TRBJ2-2,TRBV21-1,ASSKLGRALRDSADGELF
-,TRBJ1-1,TRBV5-6,ASSVTDSAHEAF
TRBD2,TRBJ2-3,TRBV9,ASSLLAGRETQY
TRBD1,TRBJ1-6,TRBV5-4,ASSGGQGSDPYSPLH
TRBD1,TRBJ1-4,TRBV9,ASSQDRGKEKLF
-,TRBJ1-1,TRBV28,ASRIYGNTEAF
-,TRBJ2-2,TRBV7-3,ASRELVNTGELF
-,TRBJ1-3,TRBV28,ASSQQSSGNTIY
-,TRBJ1-2,TRBV29-1,SVEHGLRDGYT
-,TRBJ2-4,TRBV28,ASSLVGANKNIQY
TRBD1,TRBJ1-1,TRBV28,ASSPDRGRNTEAF
-,TRBJ2-7,TRBV15,ATSRYYEQY